The TCR beta chain under discussion was sequenced for a study of human T cells and chemical hapten exposure. Study in general: 2% DPC applied to an approximately 2 cm by approximately 2 cm arm area sensitized donors. Overall study results and limits: Every donor had alopecia, and their immune response may therefore differ from healthy people's. Sensitizing with DPC caused no change in TCRs above 1 in 1000 frequency.

TCRdb independently ran MiXCR on the RACE reads; one entry per CDR3 protein. The repertoire has roughly 160,000 distinct CDR3 sequences, roughly 14% of them found once; the top ten carry about 1.7%. Worth noting for this clonotype: Its antigen is currently unknown.

Time point described: patch test 1, 2 weeks after DPC sensitization. Noted treatment: therapeutic diphenylcyclopropenone sensitization with weekly scalp DPC. Alopecia patients between 18 and 70 years old and suitable for DPC were used as donors. Between the trimmed V and J ends, which lost 3 bases and 5 bases, there was a span of 11 bases. The CDR3 runs 13 residues. CDR1 and CDR2 from the germline V gene are DFQATT and SNEGSKA (reference sequence). This receptor was taken from a woman aged 25 to 39 with alopecia areata. Some clones in this sample may be carry-over from other donors' samples. This specimen was whole blood, taken in connection with sensitization to the hapten diphenylcyclopropenone (DPC). The rearrangement joins TRBV20-1 to TRBJ1-5; D uncertain. CDR3 in amino acids: CSARRELDQPQHF. CDR3 sequence (DNA): TGCAGTGCTAGGCGGGAATTGGATCAGCCCCAGCATTTT.